This T cell receptor beta chain was captured by sequencing in a study of cytomegalovirus exposure and HLA in healthy donors. The method was immunoSEQ multiplex PCR; TCRdb's version includes in-frame clones alone and lacks a portion of them. In the table there are about 97,000 clones, around 96% of which are singletons. The CDR3 covers 18 residues. V was pared by 3 bases and J by 1 base, with 12 bases of the junction left unmatched. Germline CDR1 reads MRHNA; CDR2 reads SNTAGT. This receptor was obtained from a young woman in good health and CMV-seronegative. The chain links TRBV6-4 to TRBJ1-3; 7 bases align to TRBD1. Sequenced input: PBMCs. The DNA for the CDR3 is TGTGCCAGCAGTGAAGTTTTATTAACAGGGGAATCTGGAAACACCATATATTTT. Translated: CASSEVLLTGESGNTIYF.